This entry concerns a single T cell receptor beta chain. Its antigen is currently unknown. This entry comes from a study of OX40 agonist ivuxolimab in advanced cancers. Clones were sequenced by immunoSEQ multiplex PCR, and TCRdb holds only the in-frame ones, with some missing. In the table there are fewer than 25,000 clones, approximately 74% of which are singletons. CDR3 size: 16 residues. Trimming pared 0 bases from V and 1 base from J, leaving 12 bases between. Germline V gives CDR1 MNHNY, CDR2 SVGAGI (reference sequence). Study-level results: Antigen targets of the expanded peripheral T cells went undetermined.

This sequence joins TRBV6-6 and TRBJ1-1; D possibly corresponds to TRBD1 (6 bases). This TCR was sampled from an adult with an advanced solid tumor such as melanoma, head and neck, liver or kidney cancer. Sample: CD4+ or CD8+ T cells sorted from blood, taken in a trial of the OX40 agonist ivuxolimab. The CDR3 DNA follows: TGTGCCAGCAGTTACTCTCCCGGGACACAGAACACTGAAGCTTTCTTT. Translated: CASSYSPGTQNTEAFF.